This T cell receptor (beta chain) was recovered during a study of OX40 agonist ivuxolimab in advanced cancers. TCRdb's table, derived via immunoSEQ multiplex PCR, lists solely in-frame clones and lacks some. The sample holds about 50,000 clones, about nine tenths seen once. CDR1 and CDR2 from the germline V gene are SNHLY and FYNNEI. There are 11 residues in the CDR3. V lost 7 bases, J lost 6 bases, and 9 bases lay in between. The sample in question was CD4+ or CD8+ T cells sorted from blood, obtained in a trial of the OX40 agonist ivuxolimab. This receptor was taken from an adult with an advanced solid tumor such as melanoma, head and neck, liver or kidney cancer. The V call is TRBV2, the J call TRBJ1-2; weak D call: TRBD1 (6 bases). The CDR3 protein is CASNYRDGYTF. The CDR3, as DNA: TGTGCCAGCAATTACAGGGATGGCTACACCTTC.